The text below deals with one T cell receptor beta chain. Those who participated ranged in age from roughly 18 to 90 years and resided in 20 to 25 US areas. Sequencing was performed with immunoSEQ multiplex PCR; in TCRdb, only in-frame clones are kept and a portion is missing. This sample has under 300,000 clones; roughly 91% occur once, and the top ten carry about 2.1%. The sample is drawn from a study of blood T cell repertoires in COVID-19. The receptor was derived from a middle-aged woman with acute COVID-19. Sequencing was carried out using PBMCs or T cells enriched from blood (not recorded which).

The CDR3 protein is CASSPGDSDTQYF. CDR3 bases: TGTGCCAGCAGTCCGGGGGATTCAGATACGCAGTATTTT. The rearrangement joins TRBV28 to TRBJ2-3, with a tentative D call TRBD2 (6 bases). There are 13 residues in the CDR3. V gave up 5 bases and J gave up 4 bases, with 10 bases separating them. Per germline, CDR1 MDHEN and CDR2 SYDVKM.